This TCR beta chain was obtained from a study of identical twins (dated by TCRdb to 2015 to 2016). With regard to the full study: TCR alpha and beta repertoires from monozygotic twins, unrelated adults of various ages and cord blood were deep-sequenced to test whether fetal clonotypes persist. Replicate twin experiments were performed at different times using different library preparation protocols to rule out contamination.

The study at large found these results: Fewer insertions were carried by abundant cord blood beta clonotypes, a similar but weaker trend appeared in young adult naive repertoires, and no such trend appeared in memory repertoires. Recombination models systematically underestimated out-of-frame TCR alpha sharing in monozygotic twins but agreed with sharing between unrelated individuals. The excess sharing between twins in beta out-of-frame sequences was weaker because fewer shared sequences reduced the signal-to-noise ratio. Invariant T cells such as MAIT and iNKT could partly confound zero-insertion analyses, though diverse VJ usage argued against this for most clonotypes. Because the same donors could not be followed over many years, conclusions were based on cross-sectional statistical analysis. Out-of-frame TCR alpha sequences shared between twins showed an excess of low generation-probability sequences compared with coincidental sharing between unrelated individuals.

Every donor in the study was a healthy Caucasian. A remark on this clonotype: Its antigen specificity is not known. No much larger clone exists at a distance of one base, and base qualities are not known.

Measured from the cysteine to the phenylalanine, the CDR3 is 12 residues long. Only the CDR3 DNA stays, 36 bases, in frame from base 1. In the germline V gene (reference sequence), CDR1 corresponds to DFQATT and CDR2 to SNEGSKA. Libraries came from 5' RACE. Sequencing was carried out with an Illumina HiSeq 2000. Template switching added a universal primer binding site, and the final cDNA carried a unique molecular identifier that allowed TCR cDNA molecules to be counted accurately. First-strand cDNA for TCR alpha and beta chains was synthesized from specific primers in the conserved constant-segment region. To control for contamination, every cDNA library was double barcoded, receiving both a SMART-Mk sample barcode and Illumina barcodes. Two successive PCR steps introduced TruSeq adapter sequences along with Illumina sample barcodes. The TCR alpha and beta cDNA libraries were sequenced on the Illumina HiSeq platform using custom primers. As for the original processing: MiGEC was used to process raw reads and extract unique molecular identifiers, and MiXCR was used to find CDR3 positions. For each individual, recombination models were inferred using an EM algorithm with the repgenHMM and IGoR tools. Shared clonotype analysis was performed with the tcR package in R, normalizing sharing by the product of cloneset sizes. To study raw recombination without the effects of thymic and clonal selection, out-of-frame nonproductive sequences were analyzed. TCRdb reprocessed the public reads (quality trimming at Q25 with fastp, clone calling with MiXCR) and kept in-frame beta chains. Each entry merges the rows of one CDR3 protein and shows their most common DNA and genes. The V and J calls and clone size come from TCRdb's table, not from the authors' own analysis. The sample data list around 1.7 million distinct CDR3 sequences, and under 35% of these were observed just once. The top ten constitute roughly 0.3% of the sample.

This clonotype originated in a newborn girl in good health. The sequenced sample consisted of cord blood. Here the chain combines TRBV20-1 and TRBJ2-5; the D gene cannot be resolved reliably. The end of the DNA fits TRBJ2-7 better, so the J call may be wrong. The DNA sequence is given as TGCAGTGCCATAACTCGAGGTTACGAGCAGTACTTC. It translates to CSAITRGYEQYF.